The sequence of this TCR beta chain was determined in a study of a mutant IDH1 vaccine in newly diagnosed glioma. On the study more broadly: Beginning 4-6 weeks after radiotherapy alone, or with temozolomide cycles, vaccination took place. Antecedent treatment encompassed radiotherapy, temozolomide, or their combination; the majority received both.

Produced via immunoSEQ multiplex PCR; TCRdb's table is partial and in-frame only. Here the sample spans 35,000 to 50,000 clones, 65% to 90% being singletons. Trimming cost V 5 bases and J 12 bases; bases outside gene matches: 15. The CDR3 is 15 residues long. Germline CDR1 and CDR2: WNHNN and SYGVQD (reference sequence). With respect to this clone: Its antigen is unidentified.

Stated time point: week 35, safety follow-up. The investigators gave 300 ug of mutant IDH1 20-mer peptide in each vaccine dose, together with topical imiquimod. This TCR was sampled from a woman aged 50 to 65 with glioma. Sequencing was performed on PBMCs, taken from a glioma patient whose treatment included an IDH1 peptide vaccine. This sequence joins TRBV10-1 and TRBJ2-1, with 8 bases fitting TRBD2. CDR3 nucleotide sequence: TGCGCCAGCAGTCCGAGGGTAGCGGGGCGAGGTGCGCAGTTCTTC. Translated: CASSPRVAGRGAQFF.